This passage covers 22 T cell receptor beta chains from one sample sequenced in a study of T-cell memory formation after mild COVID-19. Using its own MiXCR run on the 5' RACE reads, TCRdb lists one record per CDR3 protein. This table holds 350,000 to 500,000 distinct CDR3 sequences, about a sixth found once. The sample was PBMCs or a T cell subset sorted from them (not recorded which). The receptor set was obtained from a man between 18 and 35 years old who had mild COVID-19 (a few samples of this study predate the infection). Cell type and time point are not known.

The chain has TRBV4-3 and TRBJ1-5; no definite D call. V was pared by 0 bases and J by 5 bases, with 17 bases between. This CDR3 contains 17 residues. Germline loops: CDR1 LGHNA, CDR2 YSLEER. The CDR3 reads CASSQEAHRTRDQPQHF. The CDR3 nucleotides read TGCGCCAGCAGCCAAGAAGCTCATCGGACCCGGGATCAGCCCCAGCATTTT.

This chain links TRBV5-1 with TRBJ2-6; D not certain. CDR3 length equals 19 residues. Germline V CDR1 and CDR2: SGHRS, YFSETQ. V dropped 1 base and J dropped 0 bases, with 17 bases sitting between them. CDR3: CASSLSLRTALSGANVLTF. DNA of the CDR3: TGCGCCAGCAGCTTGTCGCTGAGGACGGCCCTCTCTGGGGCCAACGTCCTGACTTTC.

The chain recombines TRBV11-2 with TRBJ1-3; TRBD1 matches 8 bases. The J segment lost 3 bases and the V segment lost 0 bases, leaving 4 bases of the junction unmatched. The CDR3 length is 16 residues. The V gene's germline CDR1 is SGHAT and CDR2 FQNNGV. CDR3 protein: CASSLDPTGVGNTIYF. CDR3 DNA sequence: TGTGCCAGCAGCTTAGACCCGACAGGGGTTGGAAACACCATATATTTT.

The chain combines TRBV7-7 with TRBJ2-3; no firm D call. Per germline, CDR1 SSHAT and CDR2 FNYEAQ (reference sequence). The CDR3 is made up of 14 amino acids. The germline V and J ends were trimmed by 2 bases and 5 bases, with 11 bases remaining between them. CDR3 amino acids: CASSLSGVGDTQYF. In nucleotides, the CDR3 is TGTGCCAGCAGCTTATCGGGTGTCGGAGATACGCAGTATTTT.

V gene TRBV28 combines with J gene TRBJ2-5; 12 bases align to TRBD2. CDR3 length: 16 residues. The germline gives CDR1 MDHEN, CDR2 SYDVKM. J was trimmed by 2 bases and V by 6 bases; bases with no gene match: 7. CDR3 DNA: TGTGCCAGCAGCTCTAGCGGGGGGGCCCGGCAAGAGACCCAGTACTTC. Amino acids: CASSSSGGARQETQYF.

This clonotype was observed a handful of times. J is TRBJ2-2 and V is TRBV4-1; 8 bases match TRBD2. The ends lost 4 bases at V and 7 bases at J; junction bases unmatched: 11. The CDR3 has 16 amino acids. Germline CDR1 is MGHRA and CDR2 is YSYEKL. The CDR3 sequence is CASSLRSGLVGGELFF. The CDR3 coding sequence is TGCGCCAGCAGCCTAAGATCGGGACTAGTGGGCGGGGAGCTGTTTTTT.

This clonotype was observed a single time. This sequence joins TRBV20-1 and TRBJ1-1; no clear D. Germline CDR1 reads DFQATT; CDR2 reads SNEGSKA (reference sequence). Trimming removed 7 bases at V and 5 bases at J, with 11 bases between. The length of the CDR3 is 11 residues. The CDR3 loop reads CSDGEVTEAFF. The CDR3 bases are TGCAGTGACGGCGAAGTTACTGAAGCTTTCTTT.

Ten or more counts support this clonotype. This chain links TRBV7-2 with TRBJ1-2, with D perhaps TRBD1 (6 bases). This CDR3 has 14 residues. With 6 bases removed from V and 8 bases from J, the gap between germline ends came to 19 bases. From germline, CDR1 is SGHTA and CDR2 FQGNSA. The CDR3 here is CASRTGVGVVGYTF. The CDR3 bases are TGTGCCAGCAGGACAGGAGTGGGGGTGGTGGGCTACACCTTC.

The DNA for the CDR3 is TGTGCCAGCAGCCAAGATACCCTAGCGGGGGGATACAATGAGCAGTTCTTC. Protein: CASSQDTLAGGYNEQFF. The chain employs TRBV4-2 and TRBJ2-1; 11 nucleotides line up with TRBD2. There are 17 residues in the CDR3. Per the germline V gene, CDR1 is LGHNA and CDR2 is YNFKEQ. The junction had 5 bases not matched to a gene; V was cut back by 0 bases and J by 4 bases.

This clonotype has a handful of counts. The chain couples TRBV6-5 to TRBJ1-3, with TRBD1 identical over 12 bases. CDR1 and CDR2 from the germline V gene are MNHEY and SVGAGI. The CDR3 has 17 amino acids. The trim removed 0 bases at V and 2 bases at J, leaving 2 bases unmatched. The CDR3 protein is CASSYSGTGGPGNTIYF. The CDR3, as DNA: TGTGCCAGCAGTTACTCGGGGACAGGGGGCCCTGGAAACACCATATATTTT.

This clonotype has ten or more counts. The chain employs TRBV5-1 and TRBJ2-3; D possibly corresponds to TRBD1 (6 bases). Germline CDR1 is SGHRS and CDR2 is YFSETQ. V lost 5 bases, J lost 4 bases, and 14 bases lay in between. CDR3 length equals 14 residues. The CDR3 region has the DNA TGCGCCAGCAGGACCGGGACACCCCCAGATACGCAGTATTTT. Translated, it gives CASRTGTPPDTQYF.

V and J are TRBV20-1 and TRBJ2-5; D remains unclear. The CDR3 consists of 15 residues. Trimming removed 0 bases at V and 2 bases at J, with 13 bases between. Germline CDR1 and CDR2: DFQATT and SNEGSKA (reference sequence). The chain's CDR3 is CSARDRQEYQETQYF. The CDR3 region has the DNA TGCAGTGCTAGAGATCGACAAGAATATCAAGAGACCCAGTACTTC.

In its sample, this clonotype was seen a few times. The chain has TRBV19 and TRBJ2-7; D assignment may be TRBD1 or TRBD2 (5 bases each). The V and J ends lost 3 bases and 0 bases respectively, with 15 bases between them. CDR1 is LNHDA and CDR2 is SQIVND in the germline V gene (reference sequence). This CDR3 has 16 amino acids. As DNA, the CDR3 is TGTGCCAGTAGTATGAGTCCGGGACGAAGCTCCTACGAGCAGTACTTC. Translating gives CASSMSPGRSSYEQYF. Using reference TRBV19 and TRBJ2-7 for the parts outside the CDR3, the full variable domain is DGGITQSPKYLFRKEGQNVTLSCEQNLNHDAMYWYRQDPGQGLRLIYYSQIVNDFQKGDIAEGYSVSREKKESFPLTVTSAQKNPTAFYLCASSMSPGRSSYEQYFGPGTRLTVT.

CDR3 protein: CSVETRDRGWNTEAFF. For the CDR3, the DNA is TGCAGCGTTGAAACTCGGGACAGGGGTTGGAACACTGAAGCTTTCTTT. The rearrangement uses TRBV29-1 and TRBJ1-1; 10 bases line up with TRBD1. This CDR3 is built from 16 residues. The V segment lost 2 bases and the J segment 1 base; nucleotides outside the gene matches: 7. Germline CDR1 and CDR2: SQVTM and ANQGSEA.

This CDR3 reads CASPRINYGYTF. The DNA for the CDR3 is TGTGCCAGCCCCCGGATTAACTATGGCTACACCTTC. The rearrangement joins TRBV5-6 to TRBJ1-2; D is uncertain. Per germline, CDR1 SGHDT and CDR2 YYEEEE. The CDR3 has 12 amino acids. Trimming removed 7 bases at V and 1 base at J, with 8 bases between.

This chain uses TRBV6-2 or TRBV6-3 with TRBJ1-5, with a weak D call TRBD1 (5 bases). Trimming left V 7 bases short and J 2 bases short, with 15 bases between. The germline V gene has CDR1 MNHEY and CDR2 SVGEGT. This CDR3 contains 15 residues. The CDR3 DNA is TGTGCCAGCACCTCGAGGGGATCCGGCAATCAGCCCCAGCATTTT. It encodes CASTSRGSGNQPQHF.

CDR3 sequence: CASSFRGSGGLGNTIYF. As DNA, the CDR3 is TGTGCCAGCAGCTTCCGAGGCTCTGGGGGTCTAGGGAACACCATATATTTT. This chain uses TRBV7-2 with TRBJ1-3; TRBD1 is a possible D gene (5 bases). The CDR3 is 17 amino acids. Germline CDR1 and CDR2: SGHTA and FQGNSA. Trimming stripped 3 bases from V and 7 bases from J, with 22 bases between.

This clonotype was recorded a few times. The chain employs TRBV28 and TRBJ2-7, with D tentatively TRBD1 (5 bases). Germline V CDR1 and CDR2: MDHEN, SYDVKM. Trimming cost V 6 bases and J 3 bases, with 18 bases left between them. The CDR3 has 15 amino acids. The CDR3 loop is CASSPLQEKYYEQYF. CDR3 DNA: TGTGCCAGCAGCCCCCTACAGGAGAAGTACTACGAGCAGTACTTC.

The chain recombines TRBV2 with TRBJ2-7; D is uncertain. Germline assignment: CDR1 SNHLY and CDR2 FYNNEI. Trimming pared 4 bases from V and 7 bases from J, leaving 11 bases between. CDR3 size: 12 residues. The CDR3: CASSGVYVEQYF. Written as DNA, the CDR3 is TGTGCCAGCAGTGGCGTGTACGTGGAGCAGTACTTC.

The rearrangement uses TRBV20-1 and TRBJ1-2; no clear D gene. Germline V CDR1 and CDR2: DFQATT, SNEGSKA (reference sequence). The CDR3 contains 13 residues. Trimming cost V 0 bases and J 0 bases, with 5 bases left between them. For the CDR3, the DNA is TGCAGTGCTAGAGACCCTACTAACTATGGCTACACCTTC. Translating gives CSARDPTNYGYTF.

This clonotype showed up many times. This chain uses TRBV5-1 with TRBJ1-1, with a weak D call TRBD1 (5 bases). Per the germline V gene, CDR1 is SGHRS and CDR2 is YFSETQ. This CDR3 has 15 residues. The germline V and J ends were trimmed by 0 bases and 5 bases, with 14 bases remaining between them. The CDR3 DNA sequence: TGCGCCAGCAGCTTGGACGTCGGGGGTGTGACTGAAGCTTTCTTT. It translates to CASSLDVGGVTEAFF.

This clonotype has a count of ten or more. The chain employs TRBV7-2 and TRBJ2-3, with TRBD2 matching 13 bases. V lost 6 bases and J lost 3; bases outside the gene matches: 3. Per germline, CDR1 SGHTA and CDR2 FQGNSA. The CDR3 sequence is 15 residues long. This CDR3 is CASRGLAGNTDTQYF. CDR3 nucleotide sequence: TGTGCCAGCAGGGGACTAGCGGGGAATACAGATACGCAGTATTTT.